This is a list of T cell receptor beta chains from one sample in a study of T cell responses to AZD1222 COVID-19 vaccine. Some clones are missing from TCRdb's copy, which holds only in-frame ones; the method was immunoSEQ multiplex PCR. The table records around 120,000 clones, 88% of them present only once. The specimen was peripheral blood, collected on day 0 of MenACWY control vaccination. These receptors were collected from an adult in good health. Each CDR3 is given without its conserved first and last residue. Not all rows give a size; the values are once, few, many and, for expanded clones, a class.

TRBJ2-1,TRBV28,NA,14,ASSESGTGNTYEQF
TRBJ2-7,TRBV5-1,NA,12,ASTTSGGSYEQY
TRBJ1-6,TRBV2,NA,11,ATFQGGNSPLH
TRBJ1-2,TRBV27,NA,11,ASSRHSRRDST
TRBJ2-3,TRBV28,NA,13,ASSSGTVPTDTQY
TRBJ2-2,TRBV24-1,NA,13,ATSDHVQGTGELF
TRBJ1-3,TRBV28,NA,13,ASSPTRVRGNTIY
TRBJ2-1,TRBV9,NA,13,ASSVSVSSYNEQF
TRBJ1-4,TRBV12-3/TRBV12-4,NA,10,ASSRDREKLF
TRBJ2-7,TRBV20-1,NA,13,SASILAGGPYEQY
TRBJ1-3,TRBV11-2,NA,13,ASSRRGPSGNTIY
TRBJ1-1,TRBV29-1,NA,12,SVEANGGTTEAF
TRBJ2-7,TRBV5-1,NA,12,ASSLVPALYEQY
TRBJ1-1,TRBV28,NA,12,ASSGRTGPPEAF
TRBJ2-5,TRBV6-5,NA,14,ASSSDISGRKETQY
TRBJ2-5,TRBV7-2,NA,11,ASSFRGRETQY
TRBJ2-4,TRBV4-2,NA,14,ASSQTGTSGSGIQY
TRBJ2-2,TRBV6-5,NA,13,ASSRGTGGTGELF
TRBJ1-2,TRBV19,NA,11,ASSIGTNYGYT
TRBJ1-1,TRBV28,NA,9,ASISRDTAF
TRBJ1-2,TRBV13,NA,14,ASSLGPGTEILGYT
TRBJ1-2,TRBV15,NA,14,ATSRGGLEGGYGYT
TRBJ1-2,TRBV28,NA,10,GTRPSPYGYT
TRBJ2-2,TRBV3-1/TRBV3-2,NA,12,ASRTGTNTGELF
TRBJ2-7,TRBV12-3/TRBV12-4,NA,9,ASSDYYEQY
TRBJ2-7,TRBV5-4,NA,11,ASSFVTGYEQY
TRBJ1-2,TRBV5-8,NA,10,ASSSDGYGYT
TRBJ2-7,TRBV2,NA,13,ASSEYGSQSYEQY
TRBJ2-7,TRBV5-4,many,11,ASSLGGPYEQY
TRBJ2-7,TRBV7-2,NA,15,ASSSSPSDRDSYEQY
TRBJ1-2,TRBV4-1,NA,13,ASSQRGQGLYGYT
TRBJ1-4,TRBV28,NA,12,ASRTTGGNEKLF
TRBJ1-1,TRBV12-5,few,11,ASGLVGGSEAF
TRBJ2-5,TRBV28,NA,10,ASSFLRGTQY
TRBJ2-7,TRBV6-1,NA,15,ASTEGGLAVVSYEQY
TRBJ2-3,TRBV11-3,NA,12,ASSYSRGRDTQY
TRBJ2-2,TRBV6-6,NA,12,ASSYSIAAGELF
TRBJ2-5,TRBV19,NA,11,ASSSQGRETQY
TRBJ2-3,TRBV6-1,NA,15,ASSESRSPWVGDTQY
TRBJ2-7,TRBV6-4,NA,13,ASIPILAGFDEQY
TRBJ1-4,TRBV30,NA,10,ACFHSDEKLF
TRBJ1-6,TRBV7-3,few,13,ASSSSGRSNSPLH
TRBJ1-2,TRBV7-2,NA,11,ASSLGRLRGYT
TRBJ1-1,TRBV19,NA,13,ASSIGFSQNTEAF
TRBJ2-7,TRBV28,NA,11,ASNRVAGDEQY
TRBJ1-2,TRBV5-4,NA,14,ASSQGLQTGAYGYT
TRBJ1-5,TRBV28,NA,14,ASSSPGSYYNQPQH